This T cell receptor beta chain derives from a study of cytomegalovirus exposure and HLA in healthy donors. Assay used: immunoSEQ multiplex PCR; TCRdb lists only in-frame clones, some missing. The sample lists around 140,000 clones, 75% to 90% seen once, with more than 0.95% in the top ten. The study, taken as a whole, reports: The authors enumerated over 150 TCR beta chains as linked to cytomegalovirus.

On this clone itself: What it binds is not known.

Trimming cost V 5 bases and J 2 bases, with 24 bases left between them. CDR1 is MNHEY and CDR2 is SMNVEV in the germline V gene (reference sequence). There are 18 residues in the CDR3. The donors were in the roughly 130-subject validation cohort, distinct from the roughly 700-subject first cohort. The receptor comes from a woman aged 18-29 years in good health and CMV-seronegative. V gene TRBV27 combines with J gene TRBJ1-2; D may be TRBD1 (6 bases). Sequencing was done on a sample of PBMCs. CDR3 region: CASSPRKPVPGTNYGYTF. The CDR3 DNA sequence: TGTGCCAGCAGTCCACGGAAACCAGTACCCGGGACAAACTATGGCTACACCTTC.